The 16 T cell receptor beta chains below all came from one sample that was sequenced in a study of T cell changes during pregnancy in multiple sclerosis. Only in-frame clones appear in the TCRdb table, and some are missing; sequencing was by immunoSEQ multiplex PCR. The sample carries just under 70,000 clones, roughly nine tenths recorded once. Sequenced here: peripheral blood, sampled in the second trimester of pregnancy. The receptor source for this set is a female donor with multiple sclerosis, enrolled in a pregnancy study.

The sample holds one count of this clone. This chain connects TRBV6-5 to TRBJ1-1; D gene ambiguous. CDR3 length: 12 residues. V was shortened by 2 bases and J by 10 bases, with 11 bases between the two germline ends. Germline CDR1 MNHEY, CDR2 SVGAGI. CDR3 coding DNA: TGTGCCAGCAGTTACAGCACGGGAGGAGCTTTCTTT. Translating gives CASSYSTGGAFF.

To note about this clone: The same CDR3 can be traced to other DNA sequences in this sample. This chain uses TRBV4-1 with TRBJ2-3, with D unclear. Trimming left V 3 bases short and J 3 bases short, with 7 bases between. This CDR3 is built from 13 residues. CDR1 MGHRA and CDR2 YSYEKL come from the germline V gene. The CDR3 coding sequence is TGCGCCAGCAGCCAGGCCGGGACAGATACGCAGTATTTT. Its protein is CASSQAGTDTQYF.

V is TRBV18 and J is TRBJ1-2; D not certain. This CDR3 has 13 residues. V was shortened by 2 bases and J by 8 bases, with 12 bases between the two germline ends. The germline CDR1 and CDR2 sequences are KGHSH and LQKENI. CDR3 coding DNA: TGTGCCAGCTCACCAGAAGAGGCATGGGGCTACACCTTC. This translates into CASSPEEAWGYTF.

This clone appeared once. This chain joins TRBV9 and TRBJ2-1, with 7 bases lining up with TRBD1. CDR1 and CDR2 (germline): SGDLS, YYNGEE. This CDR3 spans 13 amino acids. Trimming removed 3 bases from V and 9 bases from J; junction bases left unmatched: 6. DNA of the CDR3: TGTGCCAGCAGCGGACAGGGCTGGGGTGAGCAGTTCTTC. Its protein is CASSGQGWGEQFF.

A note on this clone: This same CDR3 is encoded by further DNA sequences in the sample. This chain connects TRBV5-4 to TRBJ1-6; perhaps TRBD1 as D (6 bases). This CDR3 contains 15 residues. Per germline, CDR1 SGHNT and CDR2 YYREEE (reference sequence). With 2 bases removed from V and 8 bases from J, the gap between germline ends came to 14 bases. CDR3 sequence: CASSLLQGRDSPLHF. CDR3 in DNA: TGTGCCAGCAGCTTATTACAGGGTAGGGATTCACCCCTCCACTTT. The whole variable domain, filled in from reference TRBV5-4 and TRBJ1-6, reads ETGVTQSPTHLIKTRGQQVTLRCSSQSGHNTVSWYQQALGQGPQFIFQYYREEENGRGNFPPRFSGLQFPNYSSELNVNALELDDSALYLCASSLLQGRDSPLHFGNGTRLTVT.

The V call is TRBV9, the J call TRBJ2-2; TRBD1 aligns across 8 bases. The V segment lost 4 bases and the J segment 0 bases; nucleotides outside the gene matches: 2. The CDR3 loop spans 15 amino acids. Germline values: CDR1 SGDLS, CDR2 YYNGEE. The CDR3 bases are TGTGCCAGCAGCTTACAGGGGGCGAACACCGGGGAGCTGTTTTTT. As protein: CASSLQGANTGELFF.

CDR3 sequence: CASSLRRGGTGELFF. For the CDR3, the DNA is TGTGCCAGCAGTCTTCGACGGGGGGGGACCGGGGAGCTGTTTTTT. The genes are TRBV6-5 and TRBJ2-2, with 8 bases that match TRBD2. The CDR3 runs 15 residues. Germline CDR1 reads MNHEY; CDR2 reads SVGAGI. Losses at the gene ends were 5 bases for V and 5 bases for J; bases not matched to a gene: 7.

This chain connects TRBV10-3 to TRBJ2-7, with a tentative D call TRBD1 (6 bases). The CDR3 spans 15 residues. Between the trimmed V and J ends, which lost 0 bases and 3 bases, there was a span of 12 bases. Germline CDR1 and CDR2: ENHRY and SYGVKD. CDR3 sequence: CAISESQGPHYEQYF. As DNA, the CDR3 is TGTGCCATCAGTGAGTCACAGGGCCCTCACTACGAGCAGTACTTC.

CDR3 DNA: TGTGCCAGCAGTCCCGACTTCACTGGAAACACCATATATTTT. It encodes CASSPDFTGNTIYF. V is TRBV7-9 and J is TRBJ1-3, with unresolved D. The CDR3 is 14 residues long. V gave up 6 bases and J gave up 2 bases, with 11 bases separating them. Germline V gives CDR1 SEHNR, CDR2 FQNEAQ (reference sequence).

CDR3 amino acids: CAIPRGGEAFF. CDR3 sequence (DNA): TGTGCCATCCCGCGCGGGGGGGAAGCTTTCTTT. This chain uses TRBV7-2 with TRBJ1-1; possibly TRBD1 for D (5 bases). The germline CDR1 and CDR2 sequences are SGHTA and FQGNSA. V gave up 10 bases and J gave up 8 bases, with 14 bases separating them. The CDR3 is made up of 11 amino acids. The full variable domain, with the rest looked up from reference TRBV7-2 and TRBJ1-1, is GAGVSQSPSNKVTEKGKDVELRCDPISGHTALYWYRQSLGQGLEFLIYFQGNSAPDKSGLPSDRFSAERTGGSVSTLTIQRTQQEDSAVYLCAIPRGGEAFFGQGTRLTVV.

The CDR3 loop is CAISGHWGENYGYTF. The DNA of the CDR3 is TGTGCCATCAGCGGCCACTGGGGGGAAAACTATGGCTACACCTTC. The chain has TRBV10-3 and TRBJ1-2, with a possible D match to TRBD1 (5 bases). The length of the CDR3 is 15 residues. V lost 6 bases and J 2 bases, leaving 16 bases between the germline ends. Germline-derived CDR1 and CDR2 are ENHRY and SYGVKD.

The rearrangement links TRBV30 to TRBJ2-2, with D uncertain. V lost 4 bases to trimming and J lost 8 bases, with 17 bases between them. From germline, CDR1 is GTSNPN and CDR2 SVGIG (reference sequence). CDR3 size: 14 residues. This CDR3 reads CAWNPDIHSGELFF. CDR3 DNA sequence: TGTGCCTGGAACCCAGACATTCATTCAGGGGAGCTGTTTTTT. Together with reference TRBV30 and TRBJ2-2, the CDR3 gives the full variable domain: SQTIHQWPATLVQPVGSPLSLECTVEGTSNPNLYWYRQAAGRGLQLLFYSVGIGQISSEVPQNLSASRPQDRQFILSSKKLLLSDSGFYLCAWNPDIHSGELFFGEGSRLTVL.

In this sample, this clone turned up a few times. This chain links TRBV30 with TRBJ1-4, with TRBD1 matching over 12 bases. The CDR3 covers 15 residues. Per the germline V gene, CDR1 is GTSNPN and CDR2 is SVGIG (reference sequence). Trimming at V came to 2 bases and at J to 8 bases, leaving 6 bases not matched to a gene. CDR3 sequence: CAWSSGTGGLEKLFF. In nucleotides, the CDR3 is TGTGCCTGGAGTTCCGGGACAGGGGGCCTGGAAAAACTGTTTTTT. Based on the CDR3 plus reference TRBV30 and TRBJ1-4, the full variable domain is SQTIHQWPATLVQPVGSPLSLECTVEGTSNPNLYWYRQAAGRGLQLLFYSVGIGQISSEVPQNLSASRPQDRQFILSSKKLLLSDSGFYLCAWSSGTGGLEKLFFGSGTQLSVL.

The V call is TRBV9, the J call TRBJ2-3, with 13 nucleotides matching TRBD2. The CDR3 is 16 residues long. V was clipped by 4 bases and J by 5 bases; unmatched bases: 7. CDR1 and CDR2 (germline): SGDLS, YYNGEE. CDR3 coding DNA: TGTGCCAGCAGCCCCCGGACTAGCGGGGGCCAAGATACGCAGTATTTT. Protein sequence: CASSPRTSGGQDTQYF.

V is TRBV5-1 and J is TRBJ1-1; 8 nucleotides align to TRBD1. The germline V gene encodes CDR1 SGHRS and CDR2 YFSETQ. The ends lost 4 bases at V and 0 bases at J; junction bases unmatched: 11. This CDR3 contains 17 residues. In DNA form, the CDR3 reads TGCGCCAGCAGCCGGGGGGCAGGGGGCGCGATGAACACTGAAGCTTTCTTT. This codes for CASSRGAGGAMNTEAFF.

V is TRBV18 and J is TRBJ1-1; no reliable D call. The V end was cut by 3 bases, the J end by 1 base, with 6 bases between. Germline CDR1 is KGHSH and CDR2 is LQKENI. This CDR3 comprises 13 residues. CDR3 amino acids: CASSPAANTEAFF. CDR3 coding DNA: TGTGCCAGCTCACCGGCGGCGAACACTGAAGCTTTCTTT.